This T cell receptor (beta chain) was found in a study of vaccination and CD4 T cells after COVID-19. Overall study context: The post-vaccine samples came a median approximately 72 days after dose two (range 14 to 241). Stimulation of cells relied on overlapping spike peptides derived from SARS-CoV-2, HCoV-NL63, HCoV-OC43 and HCoV-229E.

As concerns this clonotype: The antigen is unknown.

Oncomine TCR Beta short-read sequencing was applied to DNA from cultured CD4+ T cells. Using its own MiXCR run on the PCR reads, TCRdb lists one record per CDR3 protein. The table shows fewer than 20,000 distinct CDR3 sequences, with approximately 58% occurring only once. Treatment here: 10-day PBMC culture with coronavirus spike peptide pools or control peptides (ViraFEST assay). Culture of 2 million to 2.5 million PBMCs per well took place with around 10 IU/ml IL-2 and around 10 ug/ml peptide pools. This CDR3 contains 14 residues. J was trimmed by 7 bases and V by 6 bases; bases with no gene match: 7. Germline CDR1 is MNHNS and CDR2 is SASEGT. The study's findings and limits: When vaccine-specific clones from convalescent patients were examined, 304 of 307 were spike mono-reactive.

The receptor was derived from a human donor with COVID-19. This chain connects TRBV6-1 to TRBJ2-7, with 12 bases aligning to TRBD2. This specimen was cultured CD4+ T cells from blood, taken after SARS-CoV-2 vaccination. The CDR3 DNA follows: TGTGCCAGCAGCCAGTTGACTAGCGGGGGTGAGCAGTACTTC. Its protein is CASSQLTSGGEQYF.